The clone carrying this TCR beta chain occurred once. Its matching antigen is unknown. These data come from a study of cytomegalovirus exposure and HLA in healthy donors. Overall study results and limits: In an earlier analysis, most TCR beta V segments were productive about 87% or about 30% of the time. Later analysis identified a missense DCLRE1C variant that was linked to TCR beta V- and J-gene trimming.

60 Vbeta and 13 Jbeta primers were used in PCR. Produced via immunoSEQ multiplex PCR; TCRdb's table is partial and in-frame only. The sample contains nearly 200,000 clones, 77% of which appear only once. Germline CDR1 reads SGHNT; CDR2 reads YYREEE (reference sequence). The CDR3 runs 14 residues. V lost 2 bases and J lost 8; bases outside the gene matches: 7. The sequenced sample was PBMCs. The chain has TRBV5-4 and TRBJ1-2, with 9 bases identical to TRBD1. This TCR was recovered from a woman in her 30s in good health and CMV-seropositive. CDR3 in amino acids: CASSFGTGYEGYTF. In DNA, the CDR3 is TGTGCCAGCAGCTTTGGGACAGGGTACGAGGGCTACACCTTC.